This T cell receptor (beta chain) was found in a study of OX40 agonist ivuxolimab in advanced cancers. Study in general: Ivuxolimab, which is an agonistic anti-OX40 (CD134) antibody, was administered to the patients. Dose-escalation patients' cancers were hepatocellular carcinoma, melanoma, renal cell or head and neck cancer. Subjects had a mean age of about 65 years, with a range of about 23 to 79; less than 90% were male. Study findings and constraints: At 0.1 to 3.0 mg/kg, clonal expansion of CD4+ and CD8+ blood T cells had occurred by week 6.

As to this clone: Its target is not known.

This CDR3 is built from 17 residues. Germline CDR1 and CDR2: SGHVS and FNYEAQ. Trimming took 5 bases from V and 2 from J, leaving 21 bases between them. The method was immunoSEQ multiplex PCR; TCRdb's version includes in-frame clones alone and lacks a portion of them. The sample lists roughly 150,000 clones; approximately 94% were seen once. The sequence came from an adult with an advanced solid tumor such as melanoma, head and neck, liver or kidney cancer. The sequences come from CD4+ or CD8+ T cells sorted from blood, collected in a trial of the OX40 agonist ivuxolimab. The chain uses TRBV7-6 and TRBJ1-2, with D tentatively TRBD1 (5 bases). The DNA of the CDR3 is TGTGCCAGCAGCCCCTGGGGGAGACATCCTAAAAACTATGGCTACACCTTC. Translated: CASSPWGRHPKNYGYTF.